What follows are 29 T cell receptor beta chains derived from one specimen sequenced in a study of blood T cell repertoires in COVID-19. Measured with immunoSEQ multiplex PCR; TCRdb has only the in-frame clones, and not every one. The table has roughly 500,000 clones, 70% to 90% seen once. Specimen: PBMCs or T cells enriched from blood (not recorded which). The receptors were sampled from a woman aged 60-75 years who had recovered from COVID-19.

The chain is built from TRBV5-6 and TRBJ1-4; D gene ambiguous. CDR1 is SGHDT, CDR2 YYEEEE, per germline. V was clipped by 4 bases and J by 7 bases, with 17 bases between them. The CDR3 covers 15 residues. The CDR3 loop reads CASSRRAVAGEKLFF. In nucleotides, the CDR3 is TGTGCCAGCAGCCGACGGGCCGTGGCGGGTGAAAAACTGTTTTTT.

The gene calls are TRBV14 and TRBJ2-1, with D perhaps matching TRBD2 (5 bases). V was clipped by 8 bases and J by 0 bases, with 17 bases between them. This CDR3 comprises 16 residues. Germline V gives CDR1 SGHDN, CDR2 FVKESK. The CDR3 sequence: CASSQFAGISYNEQFF. In nucleotides, the CDR3 is TGTGCCAGCTCCCAGTTCGCGGGCATCTCCTACAATGAGCAGTTCTTC.

This chain joins TRBV2 and TRBJ1-1; tentative D call: TRBD1 (5 bases). The CDR3 length is 13 residues. Looked up from germline, CDR1 is SNHLY and CDR2 is FYNNEI. The V end was cut by 4 bases, the J end by 3 bases, with 9 bases between. The CDR3 loop reads CASSGQGYTEAFF. CDR3 in DNA: TGTGCCAGCAGTGGGCAGGGCTACACTGAAGCTTTCTTT.

The chain has TRBV5-8 and TRBJ2-1; 8 bases are shared with TRBD2. The V gene's germline CDR1 is SGHTS and CDR2 YDEGEE. The CDR3 is made up of 14 amino acids. V dropped 4 bases and J dropped 2; count of bases not matched to a gene: 2. The CDR3 bases are TGTGCCAGCAGCCCGGGGGGGGCCTACAATGAGCAGTTCTTC. Its protein is CASSPGGAYNEQFF.

The chain has TRBV5-4 and TRBJ2-7; tentatively, D is TRBD1 (6 bases). The CDR3 sequence is 13 residues long. V shed 2 bases and J shed 4 bases, with 10 bases lying between them. CDR1 and CDR2 from the germline V gene are SGHNT and YYREEE (reference sequence). The CDR3 DNA reads TGTGCCAGCAGCTTCGGACAGCAGTACGAGCAGTACTTC. Its translation is CASSFGQQYEQYF.

The CDR3 DNA sequence: TGTGCCAGCAGCTTAGGGGAGGGGGCCTACGAGCAGTACTTC. Its protein product is CASSLGEGAYEQYF. The V and J genes are TRBV7-6 and TRBJ2-7; a possible D gene is TRBD2 (7 bases). Germline V lookup: CDR1 SGHVS, CDR2 FNYEAQ. CDR3 size: 14 residues. The germline V and J ends were trimmed by 1 base and 2 bases, with 9 bases remaining between them.

The table lists this clone with a few counts. The rearrangement joins TRBV3-1 (or the pseudogene TRBV3-2) to TRBJ1-1; unclear D gene. V was clipped by 1 base and J by 7 bases, with 7 bases between them. This CDR3 contains 12 residues. The germline CDR1 and CDR2 sequences are LGHDT and YNNKEL (reference sequence). CDR3 nucleotide sequence: TGTGCCAGCAGCCAAGTACCGGGTGAAGCTTTCTTT. Translated: CASSQVPGEAFF.

The chain joins TRBV5-1 to TRBJ1-1; TRBD1 might be the D (5 bases). The CDR3 length is 16 residues. From germline, CDR1 is SGHRS and CDR2 YFSETQ. Between the trimmed V and J ends, which lost 0 bases and 5 bases, there was a span of 17 bases. CDR3 region: CASSLALGGKRTEAFF. The DNA of the CDR3 is TGCGCCAGCAGCTTGGCGCTGGGGGGGAAGAGGACTGAAGCTTTCTTT.

The chain is built from TRBV19 and TRBJ2-1; 10 bases agree with TRBD2. V shed 6 bases, J shed 0 bases, and the junction held 5 bases outside the gene matches. CDR3 length: 16 residues. Germline assignment: CDR1 LNHDA and CDR2 SQIVND (reference sequence). The DNA for the CDR3 is TGTGCCAGTAGCGGACTAGCGGACCCCTCCTACAATGAGCAGTTCTTC. Protein sequence: CASSGLADPSYNEQFF.

The chain recombines TRBV10-3 with TRBJ1-5; 8 bases fit TRBD1. This CDR3 region has 15 residues. V was clipped by 6 bases and J by 4 bases; unmatched bases: 8. CDR1 and CDR2 from the germline V gene are ENHRY and SYGVKD. The CDR3, as DNA: TGTGCCATCAGGCCAGACAGGGGCTCAAATCAGCCCCAGCATTTT. The encoded protein is CAIRPDRGSNQPQHF.

The chain uses TRBV5-1 and TRBJ1-3, with 9 positions matching TRBD1. V was pared by 2 bases and J by 4 bases, with 7 bases of the junction left unmatched. The length of the CDR3 is 16 residues. Germline CDR1 SGHRS, CDR2 YFSETQ. CDR3 amino acids: CASSFMGQGSGNTIYF. For the CDR3, the DNA is TGCGCCAGCAGCTTTATGGGACAGGGATCCGGAAACACCATATATTTT.

J is TRBJ1-2 and V is TRBV2; TRBD1 matches at 8 bases. The CDR3 consists of 14 residues. V dropped 6 bases and J dropped 4; count of bases not matched to a gene: 7. The germline V gene encodes CDR1 SNHLY and CDR2 FYNNEI. The CDR3 DNA reads as TGTGCCAGCAGGGGGACAGGAAACCCCTATGGCTACACCTTC. The encoded protein is CASRGTGNPYGYTF. The full variable domain, rest sourced from reference TRBV2 and TRBJ1-2, is EPEVTQTPSHQVTQMGQEVILRCVPISNHLYFYWYRQILGQKVEFLVSFYNNEISEKSEIFDDQFSVERPDGSNFTLKIRSTKLEDSAMYFCASRGTGNPYGYTFGSGTRLTVV.

CDR3 sequence (DNA): TGTGCCAGCAGCTTAGTTCGGGGGGGCCTTTTTGGAACAGATACGCAGTATTTT. This translates into CASSLVRGGLFGTDTQYF. V and J are TRBV7-2 and TRBJ2-3, with 8 bases that match TRBD2. Germline trimming cut 1 base from V and 3 bases from J; bases unmatched to any gene: 12. The length of the CDR3 is 18 residues. Germline CDR1 is SGHTA and CDR2 is FQGNSA.

The chain links TRBV2 to TRBJ2-3, with D possibly matching TRBD1 (5 bases). Germline lookup yields CDR1 SNHLY and CDR2 FYNNEI. V was shortened by 7 bases and J by 2 bases, with 13 bases between the two germline ends. This CDR3 region has 14 residues. In nucleotides, the CDR3 is TGTGCCAGCACCAGGGCCCCTACCACAGATACGCAGTATTTT. Protein: CASTRAPTTDTQYF.

This chain links TRBV6-5 with TRBJ2-6; tentatively, D is TRBD2 (5 bases). Germline V gene data show CDR1 as MNHEY and CDR2 as SVGAGI. The CDR3 runs to 15 residues. V shed 6 bases and J shed 0 bases, with 9 bases lying between them. CDR3 DNA sequence: TGTGCCAGCAGGCGGGTTGGCTCTGGGGCCAACGTCCTGACTTTC. This sequence encodes CASRRVGSGANVLTF.

V usage is TRBV5-1 and J usage is TRBJ1-2, with 8 bases matching TRBD1. V lost 1 base, J lost 4 bases, and 3 bases stayed unmatched. The CDR3 length is 14 residues. Germline V lookup: CDR1 SGHRS, CDR2 YFSETQ. The CDR3 loop reads CASSLQGATYGYTF. In DNA, the CDR3 is TGCGCCAGCAGCTTGCAGGGGGCGACCTATGGCTACACCTTC.

V gene TRBV30 combines with J gene TRBJ2-3, with 8 bases that match TRBD2. With V trimmed by 0 bases and J by 3 bases, 11 bases remained unmatched. This CDR3 has 17 amino acids. Germline CDR1 reads GTSNPN; CDR2 reads SVGIG (reference sequence). CDR3 loop: CAWSVLIGGASTDTQYF. CDR3 in DNA: TGTGCCTGGAGTGTACTTATCGGGGGGGCCTCGACAGATACGCAGTATTTT.

The CDR3 reads CASSSAGGVYEQYF. CDR3 DNA sequence: TGTGCCAGCAGTTCTGCAGGGGGAGTCTACGAGCAGTACTTC. The gene calls are TRBV6-5 and TRBJ2-7; 7 nucleotides align to TRBD1. Germline V gene data show CDR1 as MNHEY and CDR2 as SVGAGI. The CDR3 length is 14 residues. V lost 4 bases, J lost 3 bases, and 6 bases stayed unmatched.

For the CDR3, the DNA is TGTGCCAGCAGCTTCGGGACTAGCGGGAGGTATGAGCAGTTCTTC. This sequence encodes CASSFGTSGRYEQFF. The genes are TRBV6-2 or TRBV6-3 and TRBJ2-1; 15 nucleotides match TRBD2. V shed 6 bases, J shed 8 bases, and the junction held 5 bases outside the gene matches. Germline V gives CDR1 MNHEY, CDR2 SVGEGT. CDR3 length equals 15 residues.

This clone was seen only a few times. This rearrangement joins TRBV2 to TRBJ1-5; weak D call: TRBD1 (6 bases). CDR1 and CDR2 from the germline V gene are SNHLY and FYNNEI. Trimming took off 4 bases at V and 5 bases at J, with 12 bases between the two ends. This CDR3 has 14 residues. The CDR3 DNA is TGTGCCAGCAGTGGGACAGCGGATTATCAGCCCCAGCATTTT. Its protein is CASSGTADYQPQHF.

The chain employs TRBV3-1 (or the pseudogene TRBV3-2) and TRBJ2-5; D is perhaps TRBD2 (6 bases). Trimming cost V 0 bases and J 4 bases, with 9 bases left between them. The length of the CDR3 is 14 residues. Germline V CDR1 and CDR2: LGHDT, YNNKEL (reference sequence). The DNA of the CDR3 is TGTGCCAGCAGCCAAGATCTCGGGGGAGAGACCCAGTACTTC. Its protein product is CASSQDLGGETQYF.

V and J are TRBV18 and TRBJ2-2; D is uncertain. With 3 bases removed from V and 0 bases from J, the gap between germline ends came to 11 bases. Germline CDR1 reads KGHSH; CDR2 reads LQKENI. The CDR3 is made up of 16 amino acids. The CDR3, as DNA: TGTGCCAGCTCACCCCAGACATTAACGAACACCGGGGAGCTGTTTTTT. This translates into CASSPQTLTNTGELFF.

The CDR3 DNA sequence: TGCGCCAGCAGCCGTACGACTAGCGGGGGCACAGATACGCAGTATTTT. It codes for CASSRTTSGGTDTQYF. The chain is built from TRBV5-1 and TRBJ2-3, with 11 bases fitting TRBD2. The CDR3 has 16 amino acids. V was pared by 4 bases and J by 1 base, with 5 bases of the junction left unmatched. Germline V gene lookup returns CDR1 SGHRS and CDR2 YFSETQ.

V and J are TRBV6-5 and TRBJ2-7; D call uncertain. V was cut by 8 bases and J by 4 bases, with 15 bases left in between. CDR1 MNHEY and CDR2 SVGAGI come from the germline V gene. This CDR3 has 13 residues. The CDR3: CASPISGGYEQYV. The CDR3 DNA sequence: TGTGCCAGCCCTATTTCTGGCGGTTACGAGCAGTACGTC.

The J gene is TRBJ1-1, the V gene TRBV27, with D tentatively TRBD1 (5 bases). V gave up 2 bases and J gave up 1 base, with 14 bases separating them. Germline-derived CDR1 and CDR2 are MNHEY and SMNVEV (reference sequence). CDR3 size: 16 residues. As DNA, the CDR3 is TGTGCCAGCAGTTTAGGGCGTGGGCAGGGGAACACTGAAGCTTTCTTT. Translated, it gives CASSLGRGQGNTEAFF.

V gene TRBV12-3 or TRBV12-4 combines with J gene TRBJ2-7; D possibly corresponds to TRBD2 (6 bases). Trimming cost V 7 bases and J 5 bases, with 12 bases left between them. The CDR3 length is 12 residues. The CDR3, as DNA: TGTGCCAGCACCTCCCGGGGGAACGAGCAGTACTTC. It codes for CASTSRGNEQYF.

The chain recombines TRBV30 with TRBJ1-3; D is perhaps TRBD1 (5 bases). V was pared by 0 bases and J by 0 bases, with 9 bases between. The length of the CDR3 is 15 residues. CDR1 GTSNPN and CDR2 SVGIG come from the germline V gene (reference sequence). In DNA, the CDR3 is TGTGCCTGGAGTGTGGGGCAGAGCTCTGGAAACACCATATATTTT. Its translation: CAWSVGQSSGNTIYF.

This clone was recorded only once. J is TRBJ1-2 and V is TRBV7-9; 8 bases are shared with TRBD1. Germline assignment: CDR1 SEHNR and CDR2 FQNEAQ (reference sequence). Trimming removed 5 bases from V and 7 bases from J; junction bases left unmatched: 9. The CDR3 spans 14 residues. This chain's CDR3 is CASSPPDRVFGYTF. The CDR3 DNA follows: TGTGCCAGCAGCCCCCCGGACAGGGTTTTTGGCTACACCTTC.

V usage is TRBV6-5 and J usage is TRBJ1-1, with D tentatively TRBD1 (5 bases). The CDR3 is 14 amino acids. The germline CDR1 and CDR2 sequences are MNHEY and SVGAGI. V dropped 0 bases and J dropped 5 bases, with 10 bases sitting between them. CDR3 protein: CASSYSVGLTEAFF. CDR3 nucleotides: TGTGCCAGCAGTTACTCTGTGGGGCTGACTGAAGCTTTCTTT.